This TCR beta chain was captured in a study of radiation and T cells in renal cell carcinoma. Findings and caveats of the study: Baseline intratumoral clonotype presence is unknown without pretreatment biopsies.

Specified time point: blood 4 weeks post-SBRT, at nephrectomy. Indicated treatment: 15 Gy SBRT to primary tumor, nephrectomy 4 weeks later. The tumor was a clear cell renal cell carcinoma. Concerning this clone: Its antigen remains unidentified.

TCRdb keeps only in-frame clones here, not all; method: immunoSEQ multiplex PCR. Among around 64,000 clones, 60% to 85% were seen once, and the ten largest hold approximately 7%. CDR3 size: 14 residues. The germline V gene encodes CDR1 LGHNA and CDR2 YNFKEQ. Trimming cost V 6 bases and J 1 base; bases outside gene matches: 1. The chain combines TRBV4-2 with TRBJ2-3, with 10 positions matching TRBD2. This clonotype was obtained from a man aged 60-69 years with renal cell carcinoma. The sample consisted of blood, taken from a patient whose treatment included radiotherapy and nephrectomy. The CDR3, as DNA: TGTGCCAGCAGTGGACTAGCGGGCACAGATACGCAGTATTTT. Amino acids: CASSGLAGTDTQYF.